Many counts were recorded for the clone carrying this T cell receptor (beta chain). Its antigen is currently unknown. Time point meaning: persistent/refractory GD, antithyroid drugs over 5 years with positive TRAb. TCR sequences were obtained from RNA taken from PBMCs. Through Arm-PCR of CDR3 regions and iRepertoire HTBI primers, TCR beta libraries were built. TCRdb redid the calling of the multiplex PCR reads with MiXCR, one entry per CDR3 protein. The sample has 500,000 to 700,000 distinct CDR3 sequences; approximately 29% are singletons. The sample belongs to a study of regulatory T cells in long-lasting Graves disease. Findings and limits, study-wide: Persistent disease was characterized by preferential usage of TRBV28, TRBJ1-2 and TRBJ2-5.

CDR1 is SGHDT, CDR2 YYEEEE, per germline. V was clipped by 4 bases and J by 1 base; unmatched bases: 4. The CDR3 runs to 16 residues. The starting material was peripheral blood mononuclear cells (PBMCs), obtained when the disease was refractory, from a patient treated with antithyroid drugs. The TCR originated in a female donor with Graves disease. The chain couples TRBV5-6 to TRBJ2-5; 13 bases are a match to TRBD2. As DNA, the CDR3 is TGTGCCAGCAGCCCCGGACTAGCGGGGGCCCAAGAGACCCAGTACTTC. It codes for CASSPGLAGAQETQYF.